One and the same sample provided the 4 T cell receptor beta chains below, sequenced in a study of Ad26.COV2.S vaccination and SARS-CoV-2 variants. Treatment meaning: over 15 received Ad26.COV2.S at low or high dose, single or two shots; roughly five received placebo; per-sample allocation not given. It was on day 63 after the first vaccine or placebo injection that samples were taken. Sequencing was performed with immunoSEQ multiplex PCR; in TCRdb, only in-frame clones are kept and a portion is missing. This sample carries about 470,000 clones, about 90% of them seen once, and the ten largest clones take less than 5.5%. Source: peripheral blood, taken in a trial of Ad26.COV2.S vaccine versus placebo. These receptors were collected from a person aged 18-65 years who received the Ad26.COV2.S COVID-19 vaccine or a placebo.

This rearrangement joins TRBV28 to TRBJ2-3, with 7 bases matching TRBD2. This CDR3 has 14 amino acids. J was trimmed by 1 base and V by 8 bases; bases with no gene match: 6. Germline V gene data show CDR1 as MDHEN and CDR2 as SYDVKM. CDR3 sequence: CASGSGAGTDTQYF. DNA of the CDR3: TGTGCCAGCGGAAGCGGGGCCGGCACAGATACGCAGTATTTT.

CDR3 sequence (DNA): TGCAGTGCTAGTAACCGCCAGGGGGTTACCTACGAGCAGTACTTC. It translates to CSASNRQGVTYEQYF. The V and J genes are TRBV20-1 and TRBJ2-7, with TRBD1 matching 7 bases. The V and J ends lost 3 bases and 2 bases, in that order; junction bases with no gene match: 10. Germline CDR1 is DFQATT and CDR2 is SNEGSKA (reference sequence). This CDR3 is built from 15 residues.

The chain has TRBV4-1 and TRBJ1-4; D remains ambiguous. The length of the CDR3 is 14 residues. Germline lookup yields CDR1 MGHRA and CDR2 YSYEKL. With 1 base removed from V and 4 bases from J, the gap between germline ends came to 7 bases. This CDR3 reads CASSQAAGNEKLFF. CDR3 in DNA: TGCGCCAGCAGCCAAGCGGCAGGTAATGAAAAACTGTTTTTT.

The DNA for the CDR3 is TGTGCCAGCAGCTTGGGGAGGAATCAGCCCCAGCATTTT. Translating gives CASSLGRNQPQHF. The J gene is TRBJ1-5, the V gene TRBV5-8; the D is unclear. The CDR3 extends over 13 amino acids. Trimming took 0 bases from V and 4 from J, leaving 5 bases between them. The germline CDR1 and CDR2 sequences are SGHTS and YDEGEE.